The rows below give T cell receptor beta chains drawn from one sample of a study of somatic mutations in cytotoxic T cells in rheumatoid arthritis. Profiling relied on immunoSEQ multiplex PCR, and the TCRdb table lists in-frame clones only, not all of them. The sample contains 15,000 to 20,000 clones, roughly four fifths of which appear only once. The sequencing input was CD8+ T cells sorted from blood. The receptors come from a man younger than 30 with rheumatoid arthritis. CDR3s include the opening cysteine and the closing phenylalanine or tryptophan. The D gene is left open where the match is weak. The size entry is marked missing in some rows and otherwise reads once, few, many or a size class.

DNA,CDR3,V,D,J,size
TGTGCCAGCAGCCCTCGGGACAGGGAGGGATATAGCAATCAGCCCCAGCATTTT,CASSPRDREGYSNQPQHF,TRBV5-5,TRBD1,TRBJ1-5,.
TGTGCCAGTAGTAGCGGCAGACTTAATGAAAAACTGTTTTTT,CASSSGRLNEKLFF,TRBV19,.,TRBJ1-4,once
TGTGCCAGCAGTCCGTGGAGAAAGGAAAATGAGCAGTTCTTC,CASSPWRKENEQFF,TRBV28,.,TRBJ2-1,few
TGTGCCAGCAGCTTGGAACAGCTAAGGGAGACCCAGTACTTC,CASSLEQLRETQYF,TRBV5-5,.,TRBJ2-5,.
TGTGCCAGCAGTTTTAAAAGCGGGGAAACCTACGAGCAGTACTTC,CASSFKSGETYEQYF,TRBV28,TRBD2,TRBJ2-7,.
TGCGCCAGCAGCTTGTGGGCAGGGGGCGCGAACATTCAGTACTTC,CASSLWAGGANIQYF,TRBV5-1,TRBD1,TRBJ2-4,.
TGTGCCAGTAGTATAGGGGCGGCGGGCTACGAGCAGTACTTC,CASSIGAAGYEQYF,TRBV19,.,TRBJ2-7,.
TGCGCCAGCAGCCCCGGACATCCCAATTCACCCCTCCACTTT,CASSPGHPNSPLHF,TRBV4-1,.,TRBJ1-6,few
TGTGCCAGCAGCCCCCTGACGGGGGCCAACACTGAAGCTTTCTTT,CASSPLTGANTEAFF,TRBV7-3,.,TRBJ1-1,.
TGTGCCAGCAGTGTCTTAGGGGAAATCTCCTACGAGCAGTACTTC,CASSVLGEISYEQYF,TRBV6-1,.,TRBJ2-7,.
TGTGCCTGGAGATCCGAAGGCATTAAAGCTTTCTTT,CAWRSEGIKAFF,TRBV30,.,TRBJ1-1,once
TGCAGCGTCCCCGGACAGGCCACTGAAGCTTTCTTT,CSVPGQATEAFF,TRBV29-1,TRBD1,TRBJ1-1,.
TGTGCCAGCAGCCTCGACACGAGTCGAGGCTATGGCTACACCTTC,CASSLDTSRGYGYTF,TRBV5-6,.,TRBJ1-2,.
TGCGCCAGCAGCCAAGTGCCGGGGACAGAGACCCAGTACTTC,CASSQVPGTETQYF,TRBV4-1,.,TRBJ2-5,.
TGCGCCAGCAACCAAGATCCCGCGGGGGGATCCTACGAGCAGTACTTC,CASNQDPAGGSYEQYF,TRBV4-3,TRBD2,TRBJ2-7,.
TGTGCCAGCAGCTCGACAGGGAGGAACGAGCAGTACTTC,CASSSTGRNEQYF,TRBV7-6,.,TRBJ2-7,once
TGTGCCAGCAGCCTAAATAGCGGGGGGGCACGAGAGACCCAGTACTTC,CASSLNSGGARETQYF,TRBV13,TRBD2,TRBJ2-5,once
TGTGCCAGCAGTCCCAGACTGAGCTCCTACAATGAGCAGTTCTTC,CASSPRLSSYNEQFF,TRBV28,.,TRBJ2-1,.
TGTGCCAGCAGTGAGATCGGGGGGGCGTCAAATGAGCAGTTCTTC,CASSEIGGASNEQFF,TRBV6-4,TRBD2,TRBJ2-1,.
TGTGCCAGCAGCTTAGACGAGGGGAACGAGCAGTACTTC,CASSLDEGNEQYF,TRBV7-6,.,TRBJ2-7,.
TGCAGCGTTGTTGGGACTAGCGGGGGCAATGAGCAGTTCTTC,CSVVGTSGGNEQFF,TRBV29-1,TRBD2,TRBJ2-1,.
TGTGCCAGCAGCGTAGGGTCTCAAGGCTTCGAGCAGTACTTC,CASSVGSQGFEQYF,TRBV9,.,TRBJ2-7,.
TGTGCCAGCAGTGCAGAGGGGGGCTCCGGCGGAAACACCATATATTTT,CASSAEGGSGGNTIYF,TRBV6-1,.,TRBJ1-3,few
TGCGCCAGCAGCCCAGGTGGGGGAAAGGGACCCTACGAGCAGTACTTC,CASSPGGGKGPYEQYF,TRBV4-1,.,TRBJ2-7,once
TGTGCCAGCAGCTTAGGACAGGGAAGTGAAAAACTGTTTTTT,CASSLGQGSEKLFF,TRBV5-8,TRBD1,TRBJ1-4,.
TGTGCCAGCAGCTTACGGGCCCGGGATAATGAGCAGTTCTTC,CASSLRARDNEQFF,TRBV7-8,.,TRBJ2-1,medium-sized
TGTGCCAGCAGCCATCGCGACGAGCAGTACTTC,CASSHRDEQYF,TRBV11-2,.,TRBJ2-7,.
TGTGCCAGCAGCTCTTGGGAGGGGCGGGAGACCCAGTACTTC,CASSSWEGRETQYF,TRBV5-4,TRBD2,TRBJ2-5,few
TGTGCCAGCAGTACGGTGGGTCCCGCGAATGAGCAGTTCTTC,CASSTVGPANEQFF,TRBV28,.,TRBJ2-1,.
TGTGCCAGCAGCTTTTCGTCCAGGCGGAACACTGAAGCTTTCTTT,CASSFSSRRNTEAFF,TRBV5-8,.,TRBJ1-1,.
TGTGCCAGCAGCTCTGCAAGTACTAAAGCTTTCTTT,CASSSASTKAFF,TRBV5-6,.,TRBJ1-1,.
TGTGCCAGCAGCTACGGCCTCCGTGGGGAGCAGTACTTC,CASSYGLRGEQYF,TRBV9,.,TRBJ2-5,once
TGCGCCAGCAGCCAAGAATTAGGGTTTAGCACTGAAGCTTTCTTT,CASSQELGFSTEAFF,TRBV4-3,.,TRBJ1-1,.
TGTGCCAGCAGCGAGACAGGGGCCTCCTCCTACGAGCAGTACTTC,CASSETGASSYEQYF,TRBV9,TRBD1,TRBJ2-7,.